The present TCR beta chain was sequenced within a study of OX40 agonist ivuxolimab in advanced cancers. Study information: From roughly 23 to 90 years was the age range, with a mean of about 54 years, and around 84% were male. Of the participants, 40% had some prior anti-PD-1, anti-PD-L1 or anti-CTLA-4 therapy, which was allowed. Patients achieving partial responses numbered three: one hepatocellular carcinoma case and two cutaneous melanoma cases.

Study findings and constraints: CD8+ T cells showed, on average, more clonal expansion than CD4+ cells.

Germline-derived CDR1 and CDR2 are SGHNT and YENEEA. The CDR3 contains 15 residues. V lost 3 bases and J lost 4, with 15 bases in between. Repertoires were generated with immunoSEQ multiplex PCR, while TCRdb's copy carries only in-frame clones and drops some. Of about 110,000 clones listed, about 91% are singletons. As for this clone: Its target is unknown.

The sequencing used CD4+ or CD8+ T cells sorted from blood, collected in a trial of the OX40 agonist ivuxolimab. This receptor was identified in an adult with an advanced solid tumor such as melanoma, head and neck, liver or kidney cancer. J is TRBJ1-2 and V is TRBV11-3; D is possibly TRBD1 (5 bases). Here the CDR3 DNA reads TGTGCCAGCAGCTTGGAGGCCAGGGTCGCCTATGGCTACACCTTC. It codes for CASSLEARVAYGYTF.